Below are 27 T cell receptor beta chains sequenced from a single sample in a study of CD8 T cells in ankylosing spondylitis. Each CDR3 protein is one row after TCRdb ran MiXCR on the 5' RACE reads. Of under 300,000 distinct CDR3 sequences detected, 15% to 20% appear once; the ten largest clones hold around 30%. What was sequenced was blood, either unsorted or a sorted T cell fraction (not recorded which). All receptors derive from a male donor with ankylosing spondylitis or in good health (not recorded which).

CDR3 nucleotides: TGTGCCAGCAGCCTACGGACTAGATCCGTGGCCGGGGAGCTGTTTTTT. Amino acids: CASSLRTRSVAGELFF. The chain links TRBV11-1 to TRBJ2-2; 7 bases match TRBD2. The CDR3 extends over 16 amino acids. Germline CDR1 is SGHAT and CDR2 is FQDESV (reference sequence). V lost 5 bases, J lost 6 bases, and 12 bases stayed unmatched.

The chain is built from TRBV4-1 and TRBJ1-5; the D is unclear. From germline, CDR1 is MGHRA and CDR2 YSYEKL. The V end was cut by 1 base, the J end by 4 bases, with 8 bases between. This CDR3 region has 14 residues. The CDR3 protein is CASSQGPENQPQHF. In DNA, the CDR3 is TGCGCCAGCAGCCAAGGCCCGGAAAATCAGCCCCAGCATTTT.

This clonotype came up a few times. J is TRBJ2-4 and V is TRBV4-3; D may correspond to TRBD1 or TRBD2 (6 bases each). Germline V lookup: CDR1 LGHNA, CDR2 YSLEER. Deletions cut 1 base from V and 7 bases from J, with 11 bases between. This CDR3 region has 14 residues. CDR3 amino acids: CASSQVVGGNIQYF. The CDR3 region has the DNA TGCGCCAGCAGCCAAGTTGTAGGGGGGAACATTCAGTACTTC.

The chain links TRBV27 to TRBJ2-7; weak D call: TRBD2 (5 bases). This CDR3 region has 13 residues. Between the trimmed V and J ends, which lost 5 bases and 3 bases, there was a span of 11 bases. The germline gives CDR1 MNHEY, CDR2 SMNVEV (reference sequence). The CDR3 DNA reads as TGTGCCAGCAGTCCTCGGGGTTACTACGAGCAGTACTTC. As protein: CASSPRGYYEQYF.

There are a few counts of this clonotype. The chain carries TRBV27 and TRBJ2-7; the D gene is possibly TRBD2 (6 bases). CDR1 is MNHEY and CDR2 is SMNVEV in the germline V gene (reference sequence). The CDR3 covers 12 residues. V lost 5 bases and J 3 bases, leaving 8 bases between the germline ends. CDR3: CASSAGGYEQYF. The CDR3, as DNA: TGTGCCAGCAGTGCCGGGGGCTACGAGCAGTACTTC.

This chain links TRBV29-1 with TRBJ2-7; D is undetermined. In germline, CDR1 is SQVTM, CDR2 ANQGSEA. CDR3 length: 12 residues. The CDR3 here is CIALLPPYEQYF. The CDR3 nucleotides read TGCATCGCGCTGCTACCTCCCTACGAGCAGTACTTC.

V and J are TRBV4-3 and TRBJ2-5, with D possibly matching TRBD2 (7 bases). CDR1 LGHNA and CDR2 YSLEER come from the germline V gene. The CDR3 length is 16 residues. V was clipped by 5 bases and J by 4 bases, with 20 bases between them. This CDR3 is CASSKGVEGGGETQYF. The CDR3 coding sequence is TGCGCCAGCAGCAAAGGGGTTGAGGGGGGGGGAGAGACCCAGTACTTC.

This clonotype came up a few times. This chain joins TRBV12-3 or TRBV12-4 and TRBJ2-2; no firm D call. Trimming stripped 5 bases from V and 5 bases from J, with 6 bases between. The CDR3 spans 12 residues. The CDR3 is CASSGRTGELFF. CDR3 DNA: TGTGCCAGCAGTGGAAGAACCGGGGAGCTGTTTTTT.

The sample holds a few counts of this clonotype. J is TRBJ1-4 and V is TRBV28; 8 bases match TRBD1. V dropped 4 bases and J dropped 11; count of bases not matched to a gene: 3. CDR3 length: 12 residues. Germline loops: CDR1 MDHEN, CDR2 SYDVKM. CDR3 sequence (DNA): TGTGCCAGCAGTTCGGACAGGGATAAACTGTTTTTT. Amino acid sequence: CASSSDRDKLFF. Looking up the rest from reference TRBV28 and TRBJ1-4 gives the full variable domain: DVKVTQSSRYLVKRTGEKVFLECVQDMDHENMFWYRQDPGLGLRLIYFSYDVKMKEKGDIPEGYSVSREKKERFSLILESASTNQTSMYLCASSSDRDKLFFGSGTQLSVL.

This clonotype came up many times. This sequence joins TRBV5-1 and TRBJ2-7, with D unresolved. The V and J ends lost 0 bases and 5 bases respectively, with 9 bases between them. The CDR3 loop spans 13 amino acids. CDR1 and CDR2 from the germline V gene are SGHRS and YFSETQ. CDR3 sequence reads: CASSLGSGNEQYF. Here the CDR3 DNA reads TGCGCCAGCAGCTTGGGATCGGGTAACGAGCAGTACTTC.

V usage is TRBV7-3 and J usage is TRBJ2-7; 7 bases map to TRBD2. Germline V gene sequence: CDR1 SGHTA, CDR2 FQGTGA. The V and J ends lost 3 bases and 6 bases, in that order; junction bases with no gene match: 5. The CDR3 is made up of 13 amino acids. The chain's CDR3 is CASSFAGESEQYF. In nucleotides, the CDR3 is TGTGCCAGCAGCTTCGCGGGAGAATCCGAGCAGTACTTC.

The chain is built from TRBV4-2 and TRBJ2-7; D is perhaps TRBD2 (6 bases). The CDR3 covers 13 residues. Between the trimmed V and J ends, which lost 3 bases and 7 bases, there was a span of 13 bases. Germline assignment: CDR1 LGHNA and CDR2 YNFKEQ. CDR3 in amino acids: CASSHIGGVEQYF. For the CDR3, the DNA is TGTGCCAGCAGCCATATCGGGGGTGTGGAGCAGTACTTC.

In this sample, this clonotype turned up many times. J is TRBJ2-3 and V is TRBV29-1, with D perhaps TRBD2 (6 bases). The germline CDR1 and CDR2 sequences are SQVTM and ANQGSEA. The CDR3 is 16 residues long. Trimming pared 0 bases from V and 3 bases from J, leaving 16 bases between. The CDR3 protein is CSVEERSGVGTDTQYF. Here the CDR3 DNA reads TGCAGCGTTGAAGAGCGATCGGGAGTTGGGACAGATACGCAGTATTTT.

This clonotype occurred a few times. J is TRBJ2-6 and V is TRBV12-3 or TRBV12-4; D unresolved. Trimming removed 5 bases from V and 4 bases from J, with 15 bases in between. The CDR3 runs to 16 residues. The CDR3 DNA reads TGTGCCAGCAGTCCCACATCAGCTCTGGGGGCCAACGTCCTGACTTTC. Encoded protein: CASSPTSALGANVLTF.

In DNA, the CDR3 is TGTGCCATCAGCCCGCTCAACCGGGACAGGGACTCCTACGAGCAGTACTTC. Protein: CAISPLNRDRDSYEQYF. The J gene is TRBJ2-7, the V gene TRBV10-3, with 9 bases that match TRBD1. Germline CDR1 is ENHRY and CDR2 is SYGVKD. The V and J ends lost 6 bases and 0 bases, in that order; junction bases with no gene match: 12. The CDR3 runs 17 residues.

This chain links TRBV6-1 with TRBJ2-7; TRBD1 matches at 8 bases. V lost 2 bases to trimming and J lost 5 bases; unmatched junction nucleotides: 8. The CDR3 is 15 amino acids. Germline CDR1 MNHNS, CDR2 SASEGT. CDR3 in DNA: TGTGCCAGCAGTGAATCGTCCCAGGGGGCCCACGAGCAGTACTTC. Translating gives CASSESSQGAHEQYF.

V gene TRBV4-2 combines with J gene TRBJ2-7; no firm D call. The CDR3 spans 15 residues. Trimming left V 0 bases short and J 2 bases short, with 11 bases between. The germline CDR1 and CDR2 sequences are LGHNA and YNFKEQ. The chain's CDR3 is CASSQDLGSAYEQYF. The CDR3 coding sequence is TGTGCCAGCAGCCAAGATTTGGGTTCCGCCTACGAGCAGTACTTC.

This clonotype was seen only a few times. An end of the junction does not agree with germline; a read error may underlie this. The rearrangement links TRBV7-7 to TRBJ2-7; possibly TRBD2 for D (6 bases). Germline CDR1 SSHAT, CDR2 FNYEAQ (reference sequence). This CDR3 has 13 amino acids. CDR3 coding DNA: TGTGCTAGCAGCGAAGGGACTTTCAGTCGGCAGTACTTC. It encodes CASSEGTFSRQYF.

This chain links TRBV27 with TRBJ1-5, with D tentatively TRBD1 (5 bases). Trimming pared 5 bases from V and 6 bases from J, leaving 14 bases between. The germline CDR1 and CDR2 sequences are MNHEY and SMNVEV (reference sequence). The CDR3 totals 14 residues. The CDR3 coding sequence is TGTGCCAGCAGTACCCGGGCGGGGGTTCAGCCCCAGCATTTT. The encoded protein is CASSTRAGVQPQHF.

This clonotype was seen a handful of times. The rearrangement uses TRBV6-1 and TRBJ2-1; the D is unclear. Germline CDR1 is MNHNS and CDR2 is SASEGT. This CDR3 has 14 residues. The ends were cut back, 0 bases at V and 9 bases at J, with 12 bases in the middle. Written as DNA, the CDR3 is TGTGCCAGCAGTGAAGCGCCGGCGGCCGCTGAGCAGTTCTTC. Protein: CASSEAPAAAEQFF.

This clonotype occurred a few times. The chain combines TRBV7-2 with TRBJ2-5; D possibly matches TRBD1 or TRBD2 (6 bases each). Germline V gives CDR1 SGHTA, CDR2 FQGNSA. CDR3 length: 15 amino acids. V shed 7 bases and J shed 5 bases, with 20 bases lying between them. The CDR3 DNA sequence: TGTGCCAGCAACCCTGCCGGGGGCGAATGGGAGACCCAGTACTTC. Amino acids: CASNPAGGEWETQYF.

This clonotype was observed many times. This sequence joins TRBV4-1 and TRBJ2-5, with TRBD2 identical over 11 bases. This CDR3 comprises 16 residues. Germline CDR1 and CDR2: MGHRA and YSYEKL. Trimming cost V 6 bases and J 5 bases; bases outside gene matches: 11. CDR3: CASSPVSGRAWETQYF. In DNA, the CDR3 is TGCGCCAGCAGTCCAGTTAGCGGGAGGGCCTGGGAGACCCAGTACTTC.

This clonotype was detected only a few times. V and J are TRBV24-1 and TRBJ2-1; tentatively, D is TRBD1 or TRBD2 (6 bases each). The germline V gene has CDR1 KGHDR and CDR2 SFDVKD. The length of the CDR3 is 11 residues. CDR3 DNA sequence: TGTGCTACAGGGACTTACAATGAGCAGTTCTTC. As protein: CATGTYNEQFF.

The rearrangement uses TRBV2 and TRBJ2-7; 7 bases fit TRBD1. The germline CDR1 and CDR2 sequences are SNHLY and FYNNEI. V was pared by 8 bases and J by 3 bases, with 7 bases of the junction left unmatched. This CDR3 contains 13 residues. The CDR3 protein is CASEGDRSYEQYF. The CDR3 DNA follows: TGTGCCAGCGAGGGGGACAGAAGCTACGAGCAGTACTTC.

V is TRBV29-1 and J is TRBJ2-5; TRBD1 agrees at 10 bases. Germline trimming cut 1 base from V and 5 bases from J; bases unmatched to any gene: 7. Looked up from germline, CDR1 is SQVTM and CDR2 is ANQGSEA. The CDR3 is made up of 15 amino acids. The CDR3 DNA reads TGCAGCGTTGAAGCAGGGACAGGGGTGGTTGAGACCCAGTACTTC. Encoded protein: CSVEAGTGVVETQYF.

The J gene is TRBJ2-5, the V gene TRBV10-3, with D possibly matching TRBD2 (6 bases). Looked up from germline, CDR1 is ENHRY and CDR2 is SYGVKD. V was pared by 6 bases and J by 1 base, with 12 bases between. This CDR3 is 14 amino acids long. In DNA form, the CDR3 reads TGTGCCATCAGCCCGGCGGGGCCCCAAGAGACCCAGTACTTC. Protein: CAISPAGPQETQYF.

The sample holds a few counts of this clonotype. The chain couples TRBV6-1 to TRBJ2-7; 7 positions match TRBD1. This CDR3 contains 15 residues. The V gene end was trimmed by 1 base and the J gene end by 2 bases; junction bases not matched to a gene: 5. Germline V gives CDR1 MNHNS, CDR2 SASEGT. Written as DNA, the CDR3 is TGTGCCAGCAGTGAAGTGACAGGGCAAGCCTACGAGCAGTACTTC. Amino acids: CASSEVTGQAYEQYF.